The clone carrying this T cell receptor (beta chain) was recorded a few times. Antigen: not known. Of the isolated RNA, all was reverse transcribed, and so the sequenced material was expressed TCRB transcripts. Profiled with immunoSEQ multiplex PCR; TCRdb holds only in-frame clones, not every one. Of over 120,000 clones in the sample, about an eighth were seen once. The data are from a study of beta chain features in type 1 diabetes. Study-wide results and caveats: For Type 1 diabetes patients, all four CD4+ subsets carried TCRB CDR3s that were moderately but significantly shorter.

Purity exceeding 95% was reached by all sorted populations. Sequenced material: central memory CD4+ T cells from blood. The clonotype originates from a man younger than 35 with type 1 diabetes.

The DNA of the CDR3 is TGTGCCAGCAGCTTACGAAAGGGTTGGTCGGGGGAGACCCAGTACTTC. Its translation is CASSLRKGWSGETQYF. The J gene is TRBJ2-5, the V gene TRBV7-9; tentative D call: TRBD2 (5 bases). This CDR3 has 16 residues. The germline V gene encodes CDR1 SEHNR and CDR2 FQNEAQ (reference sequence). Trimming pared 2 bases from V and 5 bases from J, leaving 18 bases between.